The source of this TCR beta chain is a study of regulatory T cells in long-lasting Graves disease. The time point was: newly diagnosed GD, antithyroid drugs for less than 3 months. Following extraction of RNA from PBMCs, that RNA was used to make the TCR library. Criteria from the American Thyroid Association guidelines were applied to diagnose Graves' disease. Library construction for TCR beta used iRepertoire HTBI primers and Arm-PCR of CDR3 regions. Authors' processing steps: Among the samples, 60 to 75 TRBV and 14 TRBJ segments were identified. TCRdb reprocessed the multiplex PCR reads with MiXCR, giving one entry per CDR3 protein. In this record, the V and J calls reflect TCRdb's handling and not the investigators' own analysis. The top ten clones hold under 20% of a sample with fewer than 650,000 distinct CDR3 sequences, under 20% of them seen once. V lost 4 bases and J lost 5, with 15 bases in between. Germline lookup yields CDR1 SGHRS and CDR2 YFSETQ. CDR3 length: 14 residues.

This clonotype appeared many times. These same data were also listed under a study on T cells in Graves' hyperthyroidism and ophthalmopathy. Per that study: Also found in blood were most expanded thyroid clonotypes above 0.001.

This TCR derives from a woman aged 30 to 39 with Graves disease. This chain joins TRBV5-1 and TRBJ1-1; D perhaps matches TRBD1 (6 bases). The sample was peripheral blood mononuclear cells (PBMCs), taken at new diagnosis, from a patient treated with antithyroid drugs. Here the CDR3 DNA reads TGCGCCAGCAGCCAAACCACAGGGTTGACTGAAGCTTTCTTT. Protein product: CASSQTTGLTEAFF. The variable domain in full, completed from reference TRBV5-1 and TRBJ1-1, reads KAGVTQTPRYLIKTRGQQVTLSCSPISGHRSVSWYQQTPGQGLQFLFEYFSETQRNKGNFPGRFSGRQFSNSRSEMNVSTLELGDSALYLCASSQTTGLTEAFFGQGTRLTVV.